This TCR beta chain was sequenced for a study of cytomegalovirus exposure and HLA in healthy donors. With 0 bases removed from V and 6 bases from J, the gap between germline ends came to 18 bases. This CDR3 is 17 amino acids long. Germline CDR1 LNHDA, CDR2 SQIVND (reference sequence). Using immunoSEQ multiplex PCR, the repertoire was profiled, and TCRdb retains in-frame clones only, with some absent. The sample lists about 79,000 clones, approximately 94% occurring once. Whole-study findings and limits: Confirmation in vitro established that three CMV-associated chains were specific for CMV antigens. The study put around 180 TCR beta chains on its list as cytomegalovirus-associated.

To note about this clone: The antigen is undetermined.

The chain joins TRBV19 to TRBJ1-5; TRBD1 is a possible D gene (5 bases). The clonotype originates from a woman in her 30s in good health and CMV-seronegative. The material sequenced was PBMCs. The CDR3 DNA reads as TGTGCCAGTAGTATAGATCGGTCCGGCAGGGCGCCTCAGCCCCAGCATTTT. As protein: CASSIDRSGRAPQPQHF.